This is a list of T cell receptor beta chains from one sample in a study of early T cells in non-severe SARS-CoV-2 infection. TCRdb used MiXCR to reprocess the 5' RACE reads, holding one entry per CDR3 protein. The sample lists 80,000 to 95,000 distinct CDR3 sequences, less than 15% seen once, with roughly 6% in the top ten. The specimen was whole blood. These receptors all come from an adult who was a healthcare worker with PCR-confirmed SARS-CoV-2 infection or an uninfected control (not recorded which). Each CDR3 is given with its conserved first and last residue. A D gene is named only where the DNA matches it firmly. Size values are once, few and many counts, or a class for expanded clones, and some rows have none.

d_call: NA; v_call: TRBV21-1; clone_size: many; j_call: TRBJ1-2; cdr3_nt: TGTGCCGCTATTTGCTACACCTTC; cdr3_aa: CAAICYTF
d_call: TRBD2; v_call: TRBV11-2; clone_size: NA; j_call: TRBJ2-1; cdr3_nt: TGTGCCAGCAGCTTTCTTCGCGGGGGTACCTACAATGAGCAGTTCTTC; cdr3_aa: CASSFLRGGTYNEQFF
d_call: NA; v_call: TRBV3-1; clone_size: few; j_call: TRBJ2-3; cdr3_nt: TGTGCCAGCAGCCACGGGGTCGCAGATACGCAGTATTTT; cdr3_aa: CASSHGVADTQYF
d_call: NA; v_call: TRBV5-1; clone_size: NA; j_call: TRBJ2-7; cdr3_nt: TGCGCCAGCAGCTTTCCAGGCCTTGGGCAGGGCAACGAGCAGTACTTC; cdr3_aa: CASSFPGLGQGNEQYF
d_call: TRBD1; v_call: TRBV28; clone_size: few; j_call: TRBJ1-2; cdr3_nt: TGTGCCAGTGATATTGGGGACAGAACCTCTTATGGCTACACCTTC; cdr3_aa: CASDIGDRTSYGYTF
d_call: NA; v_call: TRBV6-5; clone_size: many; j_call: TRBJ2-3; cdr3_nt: TGTGCCAGCAGTCAGACTAGTTCTGGAGATACGCAGTATTTT; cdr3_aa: CASSQTSSGDTQYF
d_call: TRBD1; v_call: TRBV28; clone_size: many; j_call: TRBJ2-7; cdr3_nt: TGTGCCAGCAGTTCTAGCTTGGACAGGCCCCCGTACTTC; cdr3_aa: CASSSSLDRPPYF
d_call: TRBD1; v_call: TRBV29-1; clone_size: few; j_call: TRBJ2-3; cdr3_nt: TGCAGCGTTCAACCGACAGGGGGCGAATCCGATACGCAGTATTTT; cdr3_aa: CSVQPTGGESDTQYF
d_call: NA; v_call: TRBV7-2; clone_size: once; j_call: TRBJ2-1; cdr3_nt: TGTGCCAGCAGCTCCGCGGGGAACTCCTACAATGAGCAGTTCTTC; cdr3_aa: CASSSAGNSYNEQFF
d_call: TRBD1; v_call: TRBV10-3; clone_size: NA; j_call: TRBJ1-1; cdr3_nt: TGTGCCATCGCCCGGGACAGGGATTTCGGAGCTTTCTTT; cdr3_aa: CAIARDRDFGAFF
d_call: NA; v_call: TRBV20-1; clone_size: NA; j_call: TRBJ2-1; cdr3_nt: TGCAGTGCTAGAGGGGGCTCCTACAATGAGCAGTTCTTC; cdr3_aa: CSARGGSYNEQFF
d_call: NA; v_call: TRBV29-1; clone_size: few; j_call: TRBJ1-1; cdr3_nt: TGCAGCGTTGTGGCGGTGAACACTGAAGCTTTCTTT; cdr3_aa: CSVVAVNTEAFF
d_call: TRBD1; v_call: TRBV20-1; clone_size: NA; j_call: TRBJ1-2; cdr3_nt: TGCAGTGTTCCGGACAGGGGAGGAGGCTACACCTTC; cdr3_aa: CSVPDRGGGYTF
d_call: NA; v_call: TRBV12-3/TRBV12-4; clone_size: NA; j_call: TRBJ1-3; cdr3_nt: TGTGCCAGCAGCTTTCCCAATGGAGGCTATGGAAACACCATATATTTT; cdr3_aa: CASSFPNGGYGNTIYF
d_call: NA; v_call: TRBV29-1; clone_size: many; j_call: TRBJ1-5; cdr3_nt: TGCAGCGTTGAAGTTGGGGCAGGGGGCAATCAGCCCCAGCATTTT; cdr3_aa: CSVEVGAGGNQPQHF
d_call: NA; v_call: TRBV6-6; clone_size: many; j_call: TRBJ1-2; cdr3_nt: TGTGCCAGCACTACAGGGAGATATGGCTACACCTTC; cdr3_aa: CASTTGRYGYTF
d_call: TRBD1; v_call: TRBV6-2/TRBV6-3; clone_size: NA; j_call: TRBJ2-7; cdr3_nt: TGTGCCAGCAGTTGGAGACAGGGGGCAGGGGAGCAGTACTTC; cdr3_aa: CASSWRQGAGEQYF
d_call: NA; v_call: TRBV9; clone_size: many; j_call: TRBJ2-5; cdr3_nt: TGTGCCAGCAGCGTAGAATCAGGGACGGAGACCCAGTACTTC; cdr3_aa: CASSVESGTETQYF
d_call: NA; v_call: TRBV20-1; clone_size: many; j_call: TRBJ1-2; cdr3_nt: TGCAGTGCTAGTGATGGCGGTTATGGCTACACCTTC; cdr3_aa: CSASDGGYGYTF
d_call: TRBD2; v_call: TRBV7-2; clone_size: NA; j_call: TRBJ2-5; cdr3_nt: TGTGCCAGCAGCAGAGCCCTACTAGCGGGGGGGGCCCAAGAGACCCAGTACTTC; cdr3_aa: CASSRALLAGGAQETQYF
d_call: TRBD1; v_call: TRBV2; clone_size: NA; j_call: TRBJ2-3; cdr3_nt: TGTGCCAGCAGTGACAGGACAGGGGGTACAGATACGCAGTATTTT; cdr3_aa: CASSDRTGGTDTQYF
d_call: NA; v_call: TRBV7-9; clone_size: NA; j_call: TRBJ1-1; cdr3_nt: TGTGCCAGCAGCTTAGTATTCCCGAACACTGAAGCTTTCTTT; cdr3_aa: CASSLVFPNTEAFF
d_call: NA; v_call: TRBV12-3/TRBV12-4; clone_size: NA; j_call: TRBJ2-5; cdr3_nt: TGTGCCAGCAGTTTGGGGGGTTTCGAGACCCAGTACTTC; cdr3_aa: CASSLGGFETQYF
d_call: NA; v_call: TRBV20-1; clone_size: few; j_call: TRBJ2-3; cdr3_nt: TGCAGTGCTAGAGTTAATTGGGACACAGATACGCAGTATTTT; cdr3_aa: CSARVNWDTDTQYF
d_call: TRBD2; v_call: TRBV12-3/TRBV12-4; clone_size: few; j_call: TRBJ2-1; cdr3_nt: TGTGCCAGCAGTCCCCCTCGAGCGGGGGGCCACCTATACAATGAGCAGTTCTTC; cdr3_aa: CASSPPRAGGHLYNEQFF
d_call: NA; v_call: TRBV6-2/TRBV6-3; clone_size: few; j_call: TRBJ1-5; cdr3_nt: TGTGCCAGCAGTTACTGGACAGAGGGTCAGCCCCAGCATTTT; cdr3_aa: CASSYWTEGQPQHF
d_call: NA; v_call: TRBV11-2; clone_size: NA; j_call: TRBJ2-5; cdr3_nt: TGTGCCAGCAGCCTCGGACAGAGAGAGACCCAGTACTTC; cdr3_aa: CASSLGQRETQYF
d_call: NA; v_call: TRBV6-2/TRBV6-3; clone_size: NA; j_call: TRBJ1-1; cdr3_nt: TGTGCCAGCAGTGCCCAGGGTTTCGCTGAAGCTTTCTTT; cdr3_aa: CASSAQGFAEAFF
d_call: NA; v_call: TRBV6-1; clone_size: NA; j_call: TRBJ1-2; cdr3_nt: TGTGCCAGCAGGGATGACAGCAACTATGGCTACACCTTC; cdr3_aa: CASRDDSNYGYTF
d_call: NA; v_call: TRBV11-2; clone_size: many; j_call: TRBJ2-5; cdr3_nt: TGTGCCAGCAGCCCAACAGGGTCCCGCGAGACCCAGTACTTC; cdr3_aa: CASSPTGSRETQYF
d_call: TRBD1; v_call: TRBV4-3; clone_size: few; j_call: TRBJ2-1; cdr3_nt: TGCGCCAGCAGCCTTCAGGACAGGGACTACAATGAGCAGTTCTTC; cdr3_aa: CASSLQDRDYNEQFF
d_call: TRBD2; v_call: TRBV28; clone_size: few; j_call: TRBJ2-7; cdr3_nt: TGTGCCAGCAGGGTAGCGGGACAAAACCACTACGAGCAGTACTTC; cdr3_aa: CASRVAGQNHYEQYF
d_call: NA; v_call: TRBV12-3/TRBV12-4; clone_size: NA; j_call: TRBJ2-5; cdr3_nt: TGTGCCAGCAGCTTAGCCCGTGGCTTTTTGAAGACCCAGTACTTC; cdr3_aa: CASSLARGFLKTQYF
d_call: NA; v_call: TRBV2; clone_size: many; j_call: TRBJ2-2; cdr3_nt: TGTGCCAGCAGTGAACAGTACACCGGGGAGCTGTTTTTT; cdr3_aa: CASSEQYTGELFF
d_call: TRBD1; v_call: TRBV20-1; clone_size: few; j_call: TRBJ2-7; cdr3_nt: TGCAGTGCCCCTAGTCGGACAGGGGCCTACGAGCAGTACTTC; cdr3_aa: CSAPSRTGAYEQYF
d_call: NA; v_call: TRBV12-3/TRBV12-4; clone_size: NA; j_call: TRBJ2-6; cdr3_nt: TGTGCCAGCAGTCCCTCCCGAGGGGGCTCTGGGGCCAACGTCCTGACTTTC; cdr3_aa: CASSPSRGGSGANVLTF
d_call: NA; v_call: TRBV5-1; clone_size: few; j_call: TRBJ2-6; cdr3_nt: TGCGCCAGCAGCTTGAGCGGTAACTCTGGGGCCAACGTCCTGACTTTC; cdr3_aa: CASSLSGNSGANVLTF
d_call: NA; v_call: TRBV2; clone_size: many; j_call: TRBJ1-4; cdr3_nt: TGTGCCAGCATGTACAGGGAGGCTGCTAATGAAAAACTGTTTTTT; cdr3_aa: CASMYREAANEKLFF
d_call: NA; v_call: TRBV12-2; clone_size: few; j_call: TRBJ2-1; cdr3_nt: TGTGCAAGTCGCTTAGCTCGAGTTGAGCAGTTCTTC; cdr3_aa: CASRLARVEQFF
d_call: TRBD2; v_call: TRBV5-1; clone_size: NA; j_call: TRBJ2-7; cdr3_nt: TGCGCCAGCAGCTTGGATAGCGGGGGGGCCCGAGGGGAGCAGTACTTC; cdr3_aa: CASSLDSGGARGEQYF
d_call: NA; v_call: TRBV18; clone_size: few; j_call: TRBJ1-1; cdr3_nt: TGTGCCAGCTCACCACCGATAGCCGGGCGCGGCACTGAAGCTTTCTTT; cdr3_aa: CASSPPIAGRGTEAFF
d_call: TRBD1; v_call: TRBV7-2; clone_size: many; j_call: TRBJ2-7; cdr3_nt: TGTGCCAGCAGCTTCACAGGGGGCGGCTACGAGCAGTACTTC; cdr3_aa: CASSFTGGGYEQYF
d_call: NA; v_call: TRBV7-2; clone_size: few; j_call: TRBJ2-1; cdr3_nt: TGTGCCAGCAGCTTAGCGGGGCTGGACAATGAGCAGTTCTTC; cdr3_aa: CASSLAGLDNEQFF
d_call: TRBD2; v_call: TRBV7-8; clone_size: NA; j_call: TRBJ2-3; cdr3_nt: TGTGCCAGCAGCTTAGACCTAGCGGGGTATACAGATACGCAGTATTTT; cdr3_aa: CASSLDLAGYTDTQYF
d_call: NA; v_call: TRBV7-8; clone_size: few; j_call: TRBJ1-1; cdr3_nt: TGTGCCAGCAGCTTAAGGTCTTTCTCCCGAGACACTGAAGCTTTCTTT; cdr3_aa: CASSLRSFSRDTEAFF
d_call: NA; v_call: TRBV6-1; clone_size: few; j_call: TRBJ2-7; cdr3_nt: TGTGCCAGCCGCGGGGCCGAGCAGTACTTC; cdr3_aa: CASRGAEQYF
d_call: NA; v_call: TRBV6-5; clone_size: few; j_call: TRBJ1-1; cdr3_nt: TGTGCCAGCAGTTTAACTGGGAGTCGAGCTTTCTTT; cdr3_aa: CASSLTGSRAFF
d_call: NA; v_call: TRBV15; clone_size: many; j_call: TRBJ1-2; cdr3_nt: TGTGCCACCAGCAGAGAACAGGGTTTCAACTATGGCTACACCTTC; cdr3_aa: CATSREQGFNYGYTF
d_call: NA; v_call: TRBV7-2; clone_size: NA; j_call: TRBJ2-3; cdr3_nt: TGTGCCAGCAGCCCGAGGGGGTCGGTTACCGAAAGGAGGACGCAGTATTTT; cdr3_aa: CASSPRGSVTERRTQYF
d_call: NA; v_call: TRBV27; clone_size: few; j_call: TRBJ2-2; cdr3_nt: TGTGCCAGCAATGGACAGACCGGGGAGCTGTTTTTT; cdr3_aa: CASNGQTGELFF
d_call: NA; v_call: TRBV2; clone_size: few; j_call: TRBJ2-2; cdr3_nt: TGTGCCAGCAGGGAGACACCCTCGAACACCGGGGAGCTGTTTTTT; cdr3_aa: CASRETPSNTGELFF
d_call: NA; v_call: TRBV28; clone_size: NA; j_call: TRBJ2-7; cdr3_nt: TGTGCCAGCAGTTCGGGGTCTCCGGAGCAGTACTTC; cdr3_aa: CASSSGSPEQYF
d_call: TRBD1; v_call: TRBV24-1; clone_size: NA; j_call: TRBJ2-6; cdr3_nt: TGTGCCACCAGTGATTTAGGGGACAGGGCTGGGGCCAACGTCCTGACTTTC; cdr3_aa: CATSDLGDRAGANVLTF
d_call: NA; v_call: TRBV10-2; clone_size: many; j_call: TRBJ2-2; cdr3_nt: TGCGCCAGCAACCCCCAGGGCACCGGGGAGCTGTTTTTT; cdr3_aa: CASNPQGTGELFF
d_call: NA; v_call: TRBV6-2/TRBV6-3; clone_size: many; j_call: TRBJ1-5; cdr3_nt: TGTGCCAGCAGTCCCCCCGGGGGGGGACAGCCCCAGCATTTT; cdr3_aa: CASSPPGGGQPQHF
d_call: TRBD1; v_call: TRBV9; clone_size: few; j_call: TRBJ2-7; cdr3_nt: TGTGCCAGCAGCGTAGGGGACAGGGCGATCTCCTACGAGCAGTACTTC; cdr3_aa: CASSVGDRAISYEQYF
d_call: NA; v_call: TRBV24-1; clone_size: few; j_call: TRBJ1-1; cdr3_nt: TGTGCCACCAGTGAGAATACAGGGAGGGCTGAAGCTTTCTTT; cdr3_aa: CATSENTGRAEAFF
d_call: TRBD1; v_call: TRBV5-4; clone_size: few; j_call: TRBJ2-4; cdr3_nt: TGTGCCAGCAGCATGGTCGGGACAGGGATGAACATTCAGTACTTC; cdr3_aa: CASSMVGTGMNIQYF